Following are 27 T cell receptor beta chains from one sample sequenced in a study of robustness of blood B and T cell sequencing. cDNA was made with a 5' template-switch oligo adding a universal priming site. A 12-nucleotide random UMI in the template-switch oligo labeled every cDNA molecule. TCRdb fed the PCR reads into MiXCR, producing one record per CDR3 protein. The profile shows around 1,600 distinct CDR3 sequences, roughly two thirds of them singletons. mRNA, not genomic DNA, served as the source for TCR beta repertoires. The material sequenced was peripheral blood. All receptors come from a human donor in good health.

The sample holds a few counts of this clonotype. The V and J genes are TRBV6-2 or TRBV6-3 and TRBJ2-1, with D tentatively TRBD1 (5 bases). V shed 6 bases and J shed 8 bases, with 11 bases lying between them. The CDR3 spans 12 residues. The germline V gene encodes CDR1 MNHEY and CDR2 SVGEGT. The CDR3 sequence: CASSLQGYEQFF. Here the CDR3 DNA reads TGTGCCAGCAGCCTCCAGGGCTATGAGCAGTTCTTC.

This clonotype was recorded once. The V and J genes are TRBV20-1 and TRBJ2-3; 13 bases match TRBD2. This CDR3 spans 17 amino acids. From germline, CDR1 is DFQATT and CDR2 SNEGSKA (reference sequence). V lost 1 base, J lost 2 bases, and 6 bases stayed unmatched. CDR3 DNA sequence: TGCAGTGCTAGAGTCAGGGGGACTAGCGGGGTCACAGATACGCAGTATTTT. This encodes CSARVRGTSGVTDTQYF.

This clonotype was picked up one time. The V call is TRBV14, the J call TRBJ2-7; TRBD1 agrees at 8 bases. This CDR3 has 14 residues. With V trimmed by 4 bases and J by 3 bases, 5 bases remained unmatched. Germline assignment: CDR1 SGHDN and CDR2 FVKESK. The CDR3 sequence: CASSPGQGGYEQYF. Written as DNA, the CDR3 is TGTGCCAGCAGCCCCGGACAGGGAGGCTACGAGCAGTACTTC.

This clonotype was seen only once. The chain is built from TRBV6-6 and TRBJ1-4, with D tentatively TRBD1 (5 bases). Trimming pared 0 bases from V and 8 bases from J, leaving 19 bases between. The CDR3 covers 17 residues. The germline gives CDR1 MNHNY, CDR2 SVGAGI (reference sequence). The CDR3: CASSYSLSQGAGEKLFF. The CDR3 DNA reads TGTGCCAGCAGTTACTCCCTCTCTCAAGGGGCGGGCGAAAAACTGTTTTTT.

This chain joins TRBV23-1 and TRBJ2-1; 8 nucleotides agree with TRBD2. TRBV23-1 is annotated as an ORF whose role is uncertain. V dropped 7 bases and J dropped 6; count of bases not matched to a gene: 11. CDR3 length: 15 residues. The CDR3 protein is CASIRIAGLPNEQFF. The CDR3 DNA is TGCGCCAGCATTCGAATAGCGGGGCTTCCCAATGAGCAGTTCTTC.

This chain joins TRBV14 and TRBJ2-3; D gene unclear. Germline V gene data show CDR1 as SGHDN and CDR2 as FVKESK. The germline V and J ends were trimmed by 4 bases and 0 bases, with 11 bases remaining between them. The length of the CDR3 is 15 residues. The CDR3 DNA reads TGTGCCAGCAGCCGAGACTCCCTCAGCACAGATACGCAGTATTTT. Protein sequence: CASSRDSLSTDTQYF.

The chain employs TRBV5-1 and TRBJ2-5; D is unresolved. Germline values: CDR1 SGHRS, CDR2 YFSETQ. The CDR3 is 13 amino acids. Trimming took 0 bases from V and 2 from J, leaving 5 bases between them. CDR3 sequence (DNA): TGCGCCAGCAGCTTGGGGTTTCAAGAGACCCAGTACTTC. Translated, it gives CASSLGFQETQYF.

The chain combines TRBV29-1 with TRBJ2-1; D is perhaps TRBD1 (6 bases). Trimming removed 3 bases at V and 3 bases at J, with 18 bases between. The CDR3 sequence is 16 residues long. Germline CDR1 SQVTM, CDR2 ANQGSEA. The chain's CDR3 is CSVDDVGQTVYNEQFF. The CDR3 DNA reads as TGCAGCGTTGATGATGTGGGACAAACTGTCTACAATGAGCAGTTCTTC.

This sequence joins TRBV30 and TRBJ1-6; 10 bases align to TRBD1. Trimming at V came to 4 bases and at J to 8 bases, leaving 2 bases not matched to a gene. In germline, CDR1 is GTSNPN, CDR2 SVGIG (reference sequence). This CDR3 has 13 residues. The CDR3, as DNA: TGTGCCTGGAAAGGACAGGGGGATTCACCCCTCCACTTT. Amino acids: CAWKGQGDSPLHF.

J is TRBJ2-7 and V is TRBV7-9; 7 bases line up with TRBD1. Looked up from germline, CDR1 is SEHNR and CDR2 is FQNEAQ (reference sequence). CDR3 length: 16 residues. V was pared by 3 bases and J by 1 base, with 9 bases of the junction left unmatched. The CDR3 sequence is CASSLGPTTGSYEQYF. CDR3 nucleotides: TGTGCCAGCAGCTTGGGGCCTACGACAGGGTCCTACGAGCAGTACTTC. Filled out from reference TRBV7-9 and TRBJ2-7, the complete variable domain reads DTGVSQNPRHKITKRGQNVTFRCDPISEHNRLYWYRQTLGQGPEFLTYFQNEAQLEKSRLLSDRFSAERPKGSFSTLEIQRTEQGDSAMYLCASSLGPTTGSYEQYFGPGTRLTVT.

The V call is TRBV12-3 or TRBV12-4, the J call TRBJ1-2, with 12 nucleotides matching TRBD1. The V and J ends lost 5 bases and 7 bases, in that order; junction bases with no gene match: 8. The CDR3 contains 15 residues. CDR3 bases: TGTGCCAGCAGTCTGGGACAGGGGGCGTCCGGTGGCTACACCTTC. The encoded protein is CASSLGQGASGGYTF.

The V and J genes are TRBV15 and TRBJ1-1; the match to TRBD1 covers 9 bases. Per the germline V gene, CDR1 is LNHNV and CDR2 is YYDKDF (reference sequence). The CDR3 runs 15 residues. The J segment lost 5 bases and the V segment lost 3 bases, leaving 7 bases of the junction unmatched. For the CDR3, the DNA is TGTGCCACCAGCAGCTATTTGACAGGGGGGACTGAAGCTTTCTTT. Its translation: CATSSYLTGGTEAFF.

The chain is built from TRBV30 and TRBJ1-2; perhaps TRBD1 as D (6 bases). Per the germline V gene, CDR1 is GTSNPN and CDR2 is SVGIG (reference sequence). The CDR3 consists of 14 residues. Trimming cost V 3 bases and J 7 bases, with 18 bases left between them. The CDR3 nucleotides read TGTGCCTGGAGCATAAGGAACAGGGACCGTGGCTACACCTTC. It codes for CAWSIRNRDRGYTF.

Within the sample, this clonotype is hyperexpanded. The rearrangement joins TRBV7-8 to TRBJ1-6; D is perhaps TRBD1 (5 bases). Germline assignment: CDR1 SGHVS and CDR2 FQNEAQ. V was pared by 5 bases and J by 7 bases, with 9 bases between. The CDR3 length is 13 residues. CDR3 nucleotides: TGTGCCAGCAGCGCCCGACAGAATTCACCCCTCCACTTT. Residues: CASSARQNSPLHF.

This rearrangement joins TRBV2 to TRBJ2-3; 11 bases fit TRBD2. V shed 3 bases and J 0 bases; nucleotides not matched to a gene: 5. The CDR3 is 17 residues long. CDR1 is SNHLY, CDR2 FYNNEI, per germline. CDR3 bases: TGTGCCAGCAGTGATCCTAGCGGGGGGCCTAGCACAGATACGCAGTATTTT. Translated, it gives CASSDPSGGPSTDTQYF.

This clonotype turned up a few times. The chain is built from TRBV5-1 and TRBJ2-7; 9 nucleotides match TRBD1. CDR1 is SGHRS, CDR2 YFSETQ, per germline. The CDR3 consists of 14 residues. Trimming removed 5 bases from V and 6 bases from J; junction bases left unmatched: 9. CDR3 nucleotide sequence: TGCGCCAGCAGTTCCGGGACAGGGAAAGGCGAGCAGTACTTC. It translates to CASSSGTGKGEQYF.

This clonotype was seen only a few times. The chain recombines TRBV20-1 with TRBJ1-3; 7 positions agree with TRBD1. CDR1 DFQATT and CDR2 SNEGSKA come from the germline V gene (reference sequence). V lost 6 bases and J lost 4; bases outside the gene matches: 9. The CDR3 is made up of 14 amino acids. This CDR3 reads CSAADRVKGNTIYF. The CDR3 DNA follows: TGCAGTGCCGCAGACAGGGTAAAAGGAAACACCATATATTTT.

This clonotype turned up a few times. The rearrangement joins TRBV27 to TRBJ2-7; D is possibly TRBD1 (5 bases). The CDR3 contains 16 residues. Deletions cut 2 bases from V and 3 bases from J, with 17 bases between. Germline CDR1 is MNHEY and CDR2 is SMNVEV (reference sequence). The CDR3 DNA reads TGTGCCAGCAGTTTAAGCTTTCTGGGGCCAGTCTACGAGCAGTACTTC. Translation: CASSLSFLGPVYEQYF.

The chain carries TRBV29-1 and TRBJ2-1, with a possible D match to TRBD2 (6 bases). V was trimmed by 0 bases and J by 9 bases, leaving 12 bases between them. Germline assignment: CDR1 SQVTM and CDR2 ANQGSEA. CDR3 length: 13 residues. CDR3 sequence reads: CSVEDQVGGEQFF. CDR3 DNA sequence: TGCAGCGTTGAAGATCAGGTGGGGGGTGAGCAGTTCTTC.

In its sample, this clonotype was seen once. The chain joins TRBV19 to TRBJ1-5; no clear D. Germline-derived CDR1 and CDR2 are LNHDA and SQIVND (reference sequence). The CDR3 contains 14 residues. V lost 5 bases and J lost 1, with 9 bases in between. The CDR3 DNA sequence: TGTGCCAGTAGTTACAGAAGAAGCAATCAGCCCCAGCATTTT. Translation: CASSYRRSNQPQHF.

Only one count was recorded for this clonotype. The rearrangement links TRBV30 to TRBJ1-1; D not resolved. Germline V gene sequence: CDR1 GTSNPN, CDR2 SVGIG (reference sequence). This CDR3 has 13 amino acids. Trimming removed 4 bases at V and 11 bases at J, with 20 bases between. CDR3 region: CAWMDPGLIPAFF. The CDR3 bases are TGTGCCTGGATGGATCCTGGCCTTATTCCGGCTTTCTTT.

The chain employs TRBV30 and TRBJ2-2; D not resolved. Germline V lookup: CDR1 GTSNPN, CDR2 SVGIG (reference sequence). CDR3 length: 16 amino acids. The V end was cut by 0 bases, the J end by 0 bases, with 11 bases between. CDR3 loop: CAWSVGLPANTGELFF. CDR3 bases: TGTGCCTGGAGTGTCGGGCTCCCCGCGAACACCGGGGAGCTGTTTTTT. Using reference TRBV30 and TRBJ2-2 for the parts outside the CDR3, the full variable domain is SQTIHQWPATLVQPVGSPLSLECTVEGTSNPNLYWYRQAAGRGLQLLFYSVGIGQISSEVPQNLSASRPQDRQFILSSKKLLLSDSGFYLCAWSVGLPANTGELFFGEGSRLTVL.

The V call is TRBV6-1, the J call TRBJ2-3, with 8 bases aligning to TRBD1. The CDR3 totals 14 residues. Trimming cost V 3 bases and J 4 bases; bases outside gene matches: 3. Per germline, CDR1 MNHNS and CDR2 SASEGT. For the CDR3, the DNA is TGTGCCAGCAGTGAGACAGGGGAGGCAGATACGCAGTATTTT. Protein: CASSETGEADTQYF.

This sequence joins TRBV12-3 or TRBV12-4 and TRBJ1-1; D unresolved. The CDR3 totals 11 residues. V was shortened by 3 bases and J by 4 bases, with 3 bases between the two germline ends. The CDR3 DNA reads as TGTGCCAGCAGTTTGGGCACTGAAGCTTTCTTT. Its translation is CASSLGTEAFF.

This clonotype was found a few times. This sequence joins TRBV4-1 and TRBJ1-2; possibly TRBD1 for D (6 bases). The CDR3 has 17 residues. Trimming removed 1 base from V and 0 bases from J, with 15 bases in between. Germline CDR1 is MGHRA and CDR2 is YSYEKL. The CDR3 region has the DNA TGCGCCAGCAGCCAAGGGACAGCTAAGCTCCCTAACTATGGCTACACCTTC. This translates into CASSQGTAKLPNYGYTF.

The rearrangement joins TRBV29-1 to TRBJ2-1, with 9 bases aligning to TRBD1. The CDR3 length is 12 residues. In germline, CDR1 is SQVTM, CDR2 ANQGSEA. The junction had 10 bases not matched to a gene; V was cut back by 7 bases and J by 12 bases. CDR3 coding DNA: TGCAGCGGCCAGGGACAGGGTCCAAGGCAGTTCTTC. It encodes CSGQGQGPRQFF.

Only a few counts were recorded for this clonotype. The chain is built from TRBV7-8 and TRBJ2-7; D is uncertain. CDR3 length equals 14 residues. Germline assignment: CDR1 SGHVS and CDR2 FQNEAQ. Trimming stripped 4 bases from V and 0 bases from J, with 10 bases between. Written as DNA, the CDR3 is TGTGCCAGCAGCTCCCCCATGAGCTCCTACGAGCAGTACTTC. Translating it yields CASSSPMSSYEQYF.